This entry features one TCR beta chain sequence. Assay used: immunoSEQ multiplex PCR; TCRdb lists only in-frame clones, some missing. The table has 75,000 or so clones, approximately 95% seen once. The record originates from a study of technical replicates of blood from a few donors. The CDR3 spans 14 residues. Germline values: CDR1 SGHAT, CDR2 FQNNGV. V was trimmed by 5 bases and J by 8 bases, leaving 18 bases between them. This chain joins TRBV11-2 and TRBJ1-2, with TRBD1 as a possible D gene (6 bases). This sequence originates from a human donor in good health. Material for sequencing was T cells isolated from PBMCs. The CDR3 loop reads CASSIPGTPGGYTF. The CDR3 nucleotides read TGTGCCAGCAGCATACCCGGGACACCGGGGGGCTACACCTTC.